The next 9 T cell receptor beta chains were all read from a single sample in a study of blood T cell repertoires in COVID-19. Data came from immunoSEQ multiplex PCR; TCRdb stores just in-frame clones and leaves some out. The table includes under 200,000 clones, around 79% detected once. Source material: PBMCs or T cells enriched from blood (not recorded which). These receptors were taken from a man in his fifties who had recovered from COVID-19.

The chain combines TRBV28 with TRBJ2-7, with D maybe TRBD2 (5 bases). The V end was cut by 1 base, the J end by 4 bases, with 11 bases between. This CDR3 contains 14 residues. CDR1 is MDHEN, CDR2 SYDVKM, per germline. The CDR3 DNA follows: TGTGCCAGCAGTTTATTACTAGATCGATACGAGCAGTACTTC. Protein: CASSLLLDRYEQYF.

In DNA, the CDR3 is TGTGCCAGCAGTTATCGGACAGTACATGAGCAGTTCTTC. It is translated as CASSYRTVHEQFF. The chain recombines TRBV6-5 with TRBJ2-1, with D possibly being TRBD1 (6 bases). The CDR3 extends over 13 amino acids. Deletions cut 3 bases from V and 8 bases from J, with 11 bases between. The germline CDR1 and CDR2 sequences are MNHEY and SVGAGI.

The CDR3 nucleotides are TGTGCCAGCAGTTTAATCGTGGCTAGCGGGAGAAGGGAGACCCAGTACTTC. This sequence encodes CASSLIVASGRRETQYF. The chain links TRBV28 to TRBJ2-5; TRBD2 aligns across 10 bases. This CDR3 has 17 residues. The germline gives CDR1 MDHEN, CDR2 SYDVKM. The V segment lost 2 bases and the J segment 5 bases; nucleotides outside the gene matches: 11.

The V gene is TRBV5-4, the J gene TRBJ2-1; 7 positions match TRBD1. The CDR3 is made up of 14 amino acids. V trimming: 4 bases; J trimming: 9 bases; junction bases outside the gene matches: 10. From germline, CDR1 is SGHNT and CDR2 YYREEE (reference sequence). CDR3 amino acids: CASSPPNRGAEQFF. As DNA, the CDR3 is TGTGCCAGCAGCCCACCAAACAGGGGCGCTGAGCAGTTCTTC.

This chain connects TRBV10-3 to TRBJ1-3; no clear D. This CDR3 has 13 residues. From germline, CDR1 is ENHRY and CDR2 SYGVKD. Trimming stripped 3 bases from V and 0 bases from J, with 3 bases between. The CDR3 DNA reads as TGTGCCATCAGTGATAGCTCTGGAAACACCATATATTTT. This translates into CAISDSSGNTIYF.

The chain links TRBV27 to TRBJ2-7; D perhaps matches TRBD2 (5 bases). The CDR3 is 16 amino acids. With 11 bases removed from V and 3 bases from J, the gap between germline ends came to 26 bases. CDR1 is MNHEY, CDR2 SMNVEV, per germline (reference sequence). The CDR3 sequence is CAPTPLLRESNYEQYF. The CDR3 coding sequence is TGTGCCCCCACCCCCCTTCTAAGGGAGTCTAACTACGAGCAGTACTTC.

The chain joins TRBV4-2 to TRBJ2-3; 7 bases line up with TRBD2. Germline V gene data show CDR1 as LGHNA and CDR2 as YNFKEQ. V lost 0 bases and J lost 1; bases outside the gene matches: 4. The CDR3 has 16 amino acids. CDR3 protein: CASSQEGGRGTDTQYF. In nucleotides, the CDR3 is TGTGCCAGCAGCCAAGAGGGCGGGAGAGGCACAGATACGCAGTATTTT.

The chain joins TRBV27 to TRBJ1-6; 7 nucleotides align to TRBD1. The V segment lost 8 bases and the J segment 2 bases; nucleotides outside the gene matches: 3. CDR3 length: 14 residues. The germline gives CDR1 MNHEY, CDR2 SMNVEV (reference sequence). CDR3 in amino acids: CASCDRAYNSPLHF. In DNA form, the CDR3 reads TGTGCCAGCTGTGACAGGGCCTATAATTCACCCCTCCACTTT.

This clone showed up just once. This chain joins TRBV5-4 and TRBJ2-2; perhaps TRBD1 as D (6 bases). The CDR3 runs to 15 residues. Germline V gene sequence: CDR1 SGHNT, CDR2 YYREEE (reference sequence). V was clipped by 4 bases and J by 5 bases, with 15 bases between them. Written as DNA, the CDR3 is TGTGCCAGCAGCCCACGACTACAGGGAACCGGGGAGCTGTTTTTT. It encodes CASSPRLQGTGELFF.